The source of this T cell receptor beta chain is a study of T cell changes during pregnancy in multiple sclerosis. Germline V CDR1 and CDR2: SGHRS, YFSETQ. The CDR3 is 13 residues long. The ends were cut back, 4 bases at V and 8 bases at J, with 15 bases in the middle. The assay was immunoSEQ multiplex PCR, and TCRdb's table has in-frame clones only and misses some. The table has around 50,000 clones, 85% to 90% seen once. Sequencing was performed on peripheral blood from another person, used as feeder cells. This clonotype was obtained from a human donor whose cells served as feeder cells for cultures in a pregnancy study. The chain has TRBV5-1 and TRBJ1-2; possibly TRBD1 for D (5 bases). The CDR3 protein is CASSRGGAGGYTF. The DNA for the CDR3 is TGCGCCAGCAGCCGTGGAGGGGCAGGCGGCTACACCTTC. Looking up the rest from reference TRBV5-1 and TRBJ1-2 gives the full variable domain: KAGVTQTPRYLIKTRGQQVTLSCSPISGHRSVSWYQQTPGQGLQFLFEYFSETQRNKGNFPGRFSGRQFSNSRSEMNVSTLELGDSALYLCASSRGGAGGYTFGSGTRLTVV.